These T cell receptor beta chains were read from a single sample in a study of blood T cell repertoires in COVID-19. The repertoire was sequenced with immunoSEQ multiplex PCR; TCRdb's copy has only in-frame clones and lacks some. The sample records about 210,000 clones, about 90% being singletons. Sequencing input: peripheral blood. The receptors shown here come from a man younger than 45 with acute or convalescent COVID-19. Each CDR3 is given without its conserved first and last residue. Each record gives: V gene, J gene, CDR3 protein.

>TRBV5-5|TRBJ1-4
ASRHANEKLF
>TRBV6-5|TRBJ2-4
ASRAGQGVKNIQY
>TRBV5-4|TRBJ2-1
ASSLTSDPFNEQF
>TRBV6-5|TRBJ2-3
ASSYGLARDTQY
>TRBV7-9|TRBJ2-1
ASSLVGMGLPTYNEQF
>TRBV7-9|TRBJ1-6
ASSLVDGPRSPLH
>TRBV5-3|TRBJ2-1
ARSPHNEQF
>TRBV28|TRBJ2-1
ATLTPYNEQF
>TRBV3-1/TRBV3-2|TRBJ1-1
ASSPPDRGLSNTEAF
>TRBV9|TRBJ2-5
ASSADRAKETQY
>TRBV5-4|TRBJ2-7
ASSSLAGAGYEQY
>TRBV19|TRBJ1-6
ASSMTGNSPLH
>TRBV10-1|TRBJ2-2
ATQGGARNGELF
>TRBV30|TRBJ2-7
AGRTGEAYEQY